The source of this T cell receptor (beta chain) is a study of T cell changes during pregnancy in multiple sclerosis. Only in-frame clones appear in the TCRdb table, and some are missing; sequencing was by immunoSEQ multiplex PCR. The data show 95,000 to 100,000 clones, 92% seen once. V was pared by 5 bases and J by 1 base, with 15 bases between. This CDR3 spans 15 amino acids. Germline V gives CDR1 SGHAT, CDR2 FQNNGV. Material: peripheral blood, obtained after pregnancy. The TCR was taken from a female donor in good health, enrolled as a control in a pregnancy study. The gene calls are TRBV11-2 and TRBJ2-7; a weak D match, TRBD1 (6 bases). In nucleotides, the CDR3 is TGTGCCAGCAGCCCGGACAGCCTGCCTTCCTACGAGCAGTACTTC. Translation: CASSPDSLPSYEQYF.